Presented here are 17 T cell receptor beta chains from one specimen sequenced in a study of lymphopenia after photon versus proton radiotherapy. Using immunoSEQ multiplex PCR, the repertoire was profiled, and TCRdb retains in-frame clones only, with some absent. The sample has 150,000 to 200,000 clones, approximately 86% seen once. The material was peripheral blood, obtained from a patient treated with photon-based radiotherapy. The receptors shown here come from a middle-aged man with gastric cancer.

This clone showed up just a few times. The chain employs TRBV7-2 and TRBJ2-7; possible D gene TRBD1, 6 bases. The CDR3 runs to 16 residues. With 6 bases removed from V and 6 bases from J, the gap between germline ends came to 24 bases. The germline V gene has CDR1 SGHTA and CDR2 FQGNSA. The CDR3: CASSLWDIRDLSEQYF. The CDR3 coding sequence is TGTGCCAGCAGTTTGTGGGACATAAGGGATCTTTCCGAGCAGTACTTC.

The chain joins TRBV30 to TRBJ1-5, with TRBD1 as a possible D gene (5 bases). The V gene lost 4 bases and the J gene lost 1 base, with 11 bases spanning the gap. The CDR3 sequence is 14 residues long. Germline V gene lookup returns CDR1 GTSNPN and CDR2 SVGIG (reference sequence). In DNA, the CDR3 is TGTGCCTGGATGGCGGCAGGGAGCAATCAGCCCCAGCATTTT. Protein product: CAWMAAGSNQPQHF.

V is TRBV28 and J is TRBJ1-1; D perhaps matches TRBD1 (6 bases). This CDR3 contains 11 residues. The V gene lost 6 bases and the J gene lost 8 bases, with 10 bases spanning the gap. Germline V gene sequence: CDR1 MDHEN, CDR2 SYDVKM. Here the CDR3 DNA reads TGTGCCAGCAGGCGGACAGAAGAAGCTTTCTTT. Residues: CASRRTEEAFF.

This clone is a singleton in its sample. The chain couples TRBV6-1 to TRBJ2-7, with TRBD2 matching over 8 bases. V gave up 7 bases and J gave up 2 bases; unmatched junction bases: 7. The germline V gene encodes CDR1 MNHNS and CDR2 SASEGT. This CDR3 comprises 14 residues. CDR3 bases: TGTGCCAGCATGATGACTAGCGCGGCCTACGAGCAGTACTTC. It encodes CASMMTSAAYEQYF.

This clone came up a few times. The chain recombines TRBV6-1 with TRBJ2-7; the D gene is possibly TRBD2 (5 bases). In germline, CDR1 is MNHNS, CDR2 SASEGT. Trimming took 2 bases from V and 4 from J, leaving 12 bases between them. The CDR3 consists of 14 residues. The CDR3 loop reads CASSESGNRYEQYF. The CDR3, as DNA: TGTGCCAGCAGTGAATCCGGGAACCGTTACGAGCAGTACTTC.

The V and J genes are TRBV11-2 and TRBJ1-2; D is unclear. The germline V gene encodes CDR1 SGHAT and CDR2 FQNNGV. V was shortened by 5 bases and J by 7 bases, with 26 bases between the two germline ends. The CDR3 runs 17 residues. CDR3 in DNA: TGTGCCAGCAGCGGGAACGCCCGGATGATATCTAGCAGTGGCTACACCTTC. The encoded protein is CASSGNARMISSSGYTF. Full variable domain (remainder filled in from reference TRBV11-2 and TRBJ1-2): EAGVAQSPRYKIIEKRQSVAFWCNPISGHATLYWYQQILGQGPKLLIQFQNNGVVDDSQLPKDRFSAERLKGVDSTLKIQPAKLEDSAVYLCASSGNARMISSSGYTFGSGTRLTVV.

The chain uses TRBV5-1 and TRBJ2-7; TRBD2 might be the D (6 bases). This CDR3 comprises 14 residues. Germline V CDR1 and CDR2: SGHRS, YFSETQ. Between the trimmed V and J ends, which lost 2 bases and 4 bases, there was a span of 13 bases. The CDR3 spells CASSLGGRRYEQYF. In DNA, the CDR3 is TGCGCCAGCAGCTTAGGAGGGAGGCGGTACGAGCAGTACTTC. The variable domain in full, with the rest retrieved from reference TRBV5-1 and TRBJ2-7, is KAGVTQTPRYLIKTRGQQVTLSCSPISGHRSVSWYQQTPGQGLQFLFEYFSETQRNKGNFPGRFSGRQFSNSRSEMNVSTLELGDSALYLCASSLGGRRYEQYFGPGTRLTVT.

The chain carries TRBV6-1 and TRBJ2-6; unclear D gene. From germline, CDR1 is MNHNS and CDR2 SASEGT. The V end lost 1 base, the J end lost 0 bases, and 4 bases lay between the germline ends. The CDR3 covers 15 residues. CDR3 bases: TGTGCCAGCAGTGAAGGTTTCTCTGGGGCCAACGTCCTGACTTTC. It codes for CASSEGFSGANVLTF.

The chain uses TRBV14 and TRBJ2-1; 9 bases align to TRBD2. The V gene's germline CDR1 is SGHDN and CDR2 FVKESK. V lost 6 bases to trimming and J lost 3 bases; unmatched junction nucleotides: 9. The CDR3 spans 16 residues. CDR3 coding DNA: TGTGCCAGCAGTCCGAGCGGGAGGACGATCTACAATGAGCAGTTCTTC. Translated, it gives CASSPSGRTIYNEQFF.

Only a few counts were recorded for this clone. The V and J genes are TRBV7-2 and TRBJ2-6; D is perhaps TRBD1 (5 bases). The ends were cut back, 5 bases at V and 3 bases at J, with 11 bases in the middle. Germline V gene sequence: CDR1 SGHTA, CDR2 FQGNSA. The CDR3 consists of 15 residues. CDR3 nucleotide sequence: TGTGCCAGCAGCCTGAGTAGGGGTGGGGCCAACGTCCTGACTTTC. It is translated as CASSLSRGGANVLTF.

This clone was counted a single time. The chain combines TRBV5-1 with TRBJ2-1, with D hard to call. This CDR3 comprises 15 residues. The V gene lost 0 bases and the J gene lost 0 bases, with 7 bases spanning the gap. Germline V lookup: CDR1 SGHRS, CDR2 YFSETQ. For the CDR3, the DNA is TGCGCCAGCAGCTTGGGGCAGAGCTCCTACAATGAGCAGTTCTTC. This sequence encodes CASSLGQSSYNEQFF.

V and J are TRBV7-7 and TRBJ1-1, with D maybe TRBD1 (5 bases). V was clipped by 4 bases and J by 2 bases, with 8 bases between them. CDR1 SSHAT and CDR2 FNYEAQ come from the germline V gene (reference sequence). This CDR3 contains 13 residues. The CDR3 loop reads CASSSDRNTEAFF. The CDR3 nucleotides are TGTGCCAGCAGCTCAGACAGAAACACTGAAGCTTTCTTT.

The chain uses TRBV7-9 and TRBJ1-3; D remains ambiguous. The V end was cut by 6 bases, the J end by 0 bases, with 3 bases between. The CDR3 is 12 amino acids. Germline CDR1 SEHNR, CDR2 FQNEAQ (reference sequence). CDR3 nucleotides: TGTGCCAGCAGGTTCTCTGGAAACACCATATATTTT. It yields the protein CASRFSGNTIYF.

The chain recombines TRBV6-5 with TRBJ2-7, with TRBD1 identical over 9 bases. From germline, CDR1 is MNHEY and CDR2 SVGAGI. V was clipped by 6 bases and J by 0 bases; unmatched bases: 6. The CDR3 extends over 15 amino acids. CDR3 nucleotide sequence: TGTGCCAGCAGCTCCGGGACAGGGAGCTCCTACGAGCAGTACTTC. It encodes CASSSGTGSSYEQYF.

V gene TRBV10-3 combines with J gene TRBJ2-3, with 13 bases identical to TRBD2. The trim removed 2 bases at V and 3 bases at J, leaving 2 bases unmatched. The CDR3 contains 16 residues. Per the germline V gene, CDR1 is ENHRY and CDR2 is SYGVKD. In DNA, the CDR3 is TGTGCCATCAGTGAGGGACTAGCGGGAGCGACAGATACGCAGTATTTT. Protein sequence: CAISEGLAGATDTQYF.

This clone was seen once. The chain employs TRBV27 and TRBJ1-3, with TRBD1 matching 7 bases. Germline V gene sequence: CDR1 MNHEY, CDR2 SMNVEV (reference sequence). Trimming removed 4 bases from V and 2 bases from J; junction bases left unmatched: 2. The CDR3 is 14 residues long. The DNA of the CDR3 is TGTGCCAGCAGTTCAACAGGGGCTGGAAACACCATATATTTT. Translation gives CASSSTGAGNTIYF.

This clone was counted once. The rearrangement uses TRBV7-6 and TRBJ2-3, with TRBD2 matching 9 bases. The CDR3 sequence is 16 residues long. Germline V CDR1 and CDR2: SGHVS, FNYEAQ. Trimming at V came to 3 bases and at J to 1 base, leaving 5 bases not matched to a gene. CDR3 DNA sequence: TGTGCCAGCAGCTTGGCCGGCGGGAGGGGCACAGATACGCAGTATTTT. It is translated as CASSLAGGRGTDTQYF.